This TCR beta chain was profiled in a study of technical replicates of blood from a handful of donors. CDR3 length equals 15 residues. J was trimmed by 2 bases and V by 5 bases; bases with no gene match: 10. CDR1 is SGHKS and CDR2 is YYEKEE in the germline V gene (reference sequence). Repertoires were generated with immunoSEQ multiplex PCR, while TCRdb's copy carries only in-frame clones and drops some. The repertoire holds under 55,000 clones, with roughly 95% as singletons. The sequencing input was T cells isolated from PBMCs. The origin of this receptor is a human donor in good health. V and J are TRBV5-5 and TRBJ2-7, with TRBD1 matching 7 bases. The CDR3: CASSLTRGKAYEQYF. The CDR3 nucleotides read TGTGCCAGCAGTTTGACCAGGGGGAAGGCCTACGAGCAGTACTTC.